This TCR beta chain is from a study of T cells after yellow fever vaccination. Broader study findings: A small proportion of clonotypes was detected in both the CD4 and CD8 compartments.

The germline gives CDR1 LNHNV, CDR2 YYDKDF (reference sequence). The CDR3 extends over 14 amino acids. V was trimmed by 3 bases and J by 4 bases, leaving 12 bases between them. One entry per CDR3 protein, called by TCRdb with MiXCR from the 5' RACE reads. The data show about 320,000 distinct CDR3 sequences, 3.5% to 4.5% seen once. This clonotype was detected a few times. What it binds is unknown. This specimen consisted of PBMCs, obtained 15 days after the yellow fever booster vaccination. This receptor was identified in a man aged 18 to 29 who received the YFV17D yellow fever vaccine. J is TRBJ1-2 and V is TRBV15; D unclear. The CDR3 DNA is TGTGCCACCAGCAGCACCACGACCGTCTATGGCTACACCTTC. Its translation is CATSSTTTVYGYTF.